This T cell receptor beta chain appears in the sequencing data of a study of cytomegalovirus exposure and HLA in healthy donors. In the PCR, 60 Vbeta and 13 Jbeta primers were used. TCRdb's table, derived via immunoSEQ multiplex PCR, lists solely in-frame clones and lacks some. This sample has 140,000 to 150,000 clones, with over 70% found just once. The germline CDR1 and CDR2 sequences are MNHEY and SVGAGI. This CDR3 is 13 amino acids long. Trimming took off 4 bases at V and 8 bases at J, with 9 bases between the two ends. The chain has TRBV6-5 and TRBJ1-6, with no clear D. Source material: PBMCs. The TCR was taken from a woman aged 40 to 49 in good health and CMV-seronegative. CDR3 region: CASSLMGDSPLHF. CDR3 DNA sequence: TGTGCCAGCAGTTTAATGGGAGATTCACCCCTCCACTTT.